One and the same sample provided the 17 T cell receptor beta chains below, sequenced in a study of blood T cell repertoires in COVID-19. The data were produced by immunoSEQ multiplex PCR, yet TCRdb's version contains in-frame clones alone and is incomplete. The sample has tens of thousands of clones; around 90% are singletons. Sequencing input: peripheral blood. The receptors were gathered from a man aged 60 to 69 with COVID-19, enrolled during active disease.

The chain couples TRBV14 to TRBJ2-7, with TRBD1 matching over 8 bases. The CDR3 contains 15 residues. CDR1 SGHDN and CDR2 FVKESK come from the germline V gene. Trimming cost V 1 base and J 2 bases; bases outside gene matches: 4. CDR3 bases: TGTGCCAGCAGCCAAGCGACAGGGGCAACCTACGAGCAGTACTTC. This codes for CASSQATGATYEQYF.

The chain couples TRBV7-3 to TRBJ2-3; 10 bases are a match to TRBD2. CDR3 size: 17 residues. Germline trimming cut 0 bases from V and 5 bases from J; bases unmatched to any gene: 8. Germline V gene lookup returns CDR1 SGHTA and CDR2 FQGTGA. The chain's CDR3 is CASSLTPLAGEGDTQYF. The CDR3 bases are TGTGCCAGCAGCTTAACACCCCTAGCGGGGGAGGGAGATACGCAGTATTTT.

J is TRBJ2-1 and V is TRBV9; 7 nucleotides line up with TRBD1. The CDR3 spans 16 residues. CDR1 SGDLS and CDR2 YYNGEE come from the germline V gene. J was trimmed by 6 bases and V by 0 bases; bases with no gene match: 9. CDR3 loop: CASSVEGALNFNEQFF. The CDR3 nucleotides are TGTGCCAGCAGCGTAGAGGGGGCTCTTAACTTCAATGAGCAGTTCTTC.

The chain is built from TRBV27 and TRBJ1-1; D is uncertain. The germline gives CDR1 MNHEY, CDR2 SMNVEV (reference sequence). The ends were cut back, 4 bases at V and 6 bases at J, with 12 bases in the middle. This CDR3 spans 13 amino acids. The CDR3 nucleotides are TGTGCCAGCAGTTCCTACCCAAACGCTGAAGCTTTCTTT. Translation gives CASSSYPNAEAFF.

This chain links TRBV18 with TRBJ2-4; possibly TRBD1 for D (6 bases). This CDR3 is built from 15 residues. From germline, CDR1 is KGHSH and CDR2 LQKENI. Trimming shortened V by 6 bases and J by 0 bases, and 12 bases separated the two germline ends. CDR3 sequence reads: CASSKGDPAKNIQYF. The DNA for the CDR3 is TGTGCCAGCTCCAAGGGGGACCCAGCCAAAAACATTCAGTACTTC. Full variable domain (rest looked up from reference TRBV18 and TRBJ2-4): NAGVMQNPRHLVRRRGQEARLRCSPMKGHSHVYWYRQLPEEGLKFMVYLQKENIIDESGMPKERFSAEFPKEGPSILRIQQVVRGDSAAYFCASSKGDPAKNIQYFGAGTRLSVL.

Comment on this clone: Other DNA sequences in the sample encode the same CDR3. The chain couples TRBV9 to TRBJ2-5; 7 positions agree with TRBD1. The ends lost 2 bases at V and 1 base at J; junction bases unmatched: 2. The CDR3 length is 14 residues. Germline values: CDR1 SGDLS, CDR2 YYNGEE. Here the CDR3 DNA reads TGTGCCAGCAGCGTGGGGACAGCCCAAGAGACCCAGTACTTC. Translated: CASSVGTAQETQYF.

This clone ranks as medium-sized. This chain joins TRBV12-3 or TRBV12-4 and TRBJ1-1; D is uncertain. Between the trimmed V and J ends, which lost 2 bases and 4 bases, there was a span of 5 bases. CDR3 length equals 12 residues. The CDR3 is CASSLSTTEAFF. In nucleotides, the CDR3 is TGTGCCAGCAGTTTAAGCACCACTGAAGCTTTCTTT.

CDR3 bases: TGTGCCAGTAGGGCTAGCGGGAGAATCAATGAGCAGTTCTTC. Its translation: CASRASGRINEQFF. V and J are TRBV19 and TRBJ2-1, with TRBD2 matching over 10 bases. Germline-derived CDR1 and CDR2 are LNHDA and SQIVND (reference sequence). This CDR3 has 14 amino acids. Trimming at V came to 6 bases and at J to 6 bases, leaving 5 bases not matched to a gene.

The chain uses TRBV28 and TRBJ1-1, with TRBD1 identical over 9 bases. The CDR3 sequence is 16 residues long. V trimming: 4 bases; J trimming: 2 bases; junction bases outside the gene matches: 8. Per germline, CDR1 MDHEN and CDR2 SYDVKM. CDR3 sequence (DNA): TGTGCCAGCAGTTCGCAACAGGGGGCTGGAAACACTGAAGCTTTCTTT. Amino acid sequence: CASSSQQGAGNTEAFF. Complete variable domain (other parts from reference TRBV28 and TRBJ1-1): DVKVTQSSRYLVKRTGEKVFLECVQDMDHENMFWYRQDPGLGLRLIYFSYDVKMKEKGDIPEGYSVSREKKERFSLILESASTNQTSMYLCASSSQQGAGNTEAFFGQGTRLTVV.

The chain recombines TRBV18 with TRBJ1-1; the match to TRBD1 covers 11 bases. Trimming cost V 3 bases and J 4 bases; bases outside gene matches: 10. Germline CDR1 reads KGHSH; CDR2 reads LQKENI. The CDR3 length is 17 residues. The CDR3 DNA follows: TGTGCCAGCTCACCTCAGAGGATCGGGACAGGGGGCACTGAAGCTTTCTTT. This codes for CASSPQRIGTGGTEAFF.

V is TRBV4-1 and J is TRBJ2-7, with 7 bases aligning to TRBD2. The length of the CDR3 is 16 residues. V trimming: 0 bases; J trimming: 0 bases; junction bases outside the gene matches: 5. The germline CDR1 and CDR2 sequences are MGHRA and YSYEKL. Here the CDR3 reads CASSQDRSGVSYEQYF. In DNA form, the CDR3 reads TGCGCCAGCAGCCAAGATAGGAGCGGGGTCTCCTACGAGCAGTACTTC.

The genes are TRBV20-1 and TRBJ1-2, with D perhaps matching TRBD1 (5 bases). Germline V lookup: CDR1 DFQATT, CDR2 SNEGSKA (reference sequence). Trimming stripped 4 bases from V and 7 bases from J, with 10 bases between. The CDR3 runs 11 residues. The CDR3 bases are TGCAGTGCTACTGATACAGGTGGCTACACCTTC. It translates to CSATDTGGYTF.

The J gene is TRBJ2-7, the V gene TRBV6-1; D unresolved. The CDR3 has 13 residues. With 3 bases removed from V and 2 bases from J, the gap between germline ends came to 8 bases. Germline CDR1 reads MNHNS; CDR2 reads SASEGT. CDR3 region: CASSDGTPYEQYF. The CDR3 nucleotides read TGTGCCAGCAGTGATGGCACCCCCTACGAGCAGTACTTC.

This clone has only one observation. The chain is built from TRBV12-5 and TRBJ2-7, with 7 bases fitting TRBD2. Trimming cost V 0 bases and J 3 bases; bases outside gene matches: 14. Germline values: CDR1 LGHNT, CDR2 FRNRAP. The CDR3 runs 18 residues. DNA for the CDR3: TGTGCTAGTGGTTTGGTAGGGTCCAGGCGGGAGCGAAACTACGAGCAGTACTTC. It yields the protein CASGLVGSRRERNYEQYF.

The chain has TRBV5-1 and TRBJ1-2; the match to TRBD1 covers 8 bases. The junction had 10 bases not matched to a gene; V was cut back by 4 bases and J by 2 bases. This CDR3 spans 16 amino acids. Germline V CDR1 and CDR2: SGHRS, YFSETQ. CDR3 sequence: CASSPRTGYLNYGYTF. The CDR3 DNA reads as TGCGCCAGCAGCCCCCGGACAGGGTACTTAAACTATGGCTACACCTTC.

This rearrangement joins TRBV30 to TRBJ2-1; 7 bases are shared with TRBD2. V lost 4 bases to trimming and J lost 5 bases; unmatched junction nucleotides: 11. This CDR3 contains 15 residues. Germline values: CDR1 GTSNPN, CDR2 SVGIG (reference sequence). The CDR3 spells CAWTTRDYEDNEQFF. The CDR3 DNA reads TGTGCCTGGACCACCCGGGACTACGAGGACAATGAGCAGTTCTTC.

This clone was seen only once. The CDR3 sequence is CASSEETGVNYGYTF. DNA for the CDR3: TGTGCCAGCAGTGAAGAGACGGGGGTCAACTATGGCTACACCTTC. The genes are TRBV6-1 and TRBJ1-2; weak D call: TRBD1 (5 bases). V dropped 1 base and J dropped 2 bases, with 11 bases sitting between them. This CDR3 region has 15 residues. Germline V gene data show CDR1 as MNHNS and CDR2 as SASEGT.